Here is one T cell receptor beta chain with its context. As yet, its antigen is unknown. The entry originates in a study of T cell responses to AZD1222 COVID-19 vaccine. Findings and caveats of the study: Baseline seropositives among AZD1222 recipients totaled only 6 or 7. Donors were largely white British and mainly female; clonal diversity was possibly underestimated. Increased Spike-specific TCR breadth and depth were observed after two AZD1222 doses. Without day 14 samples, only post-peak T cell repertoires were studied.

The data were produced by immunoSEQ multiplex PCR, yet TCRdb's version contains in-frame clones alone and is incomplete. The sample lists some 120,000 clones, approximately 90% occurring once. Trimming took 7 bases from V and 0 from J, leaving 7 bases between them. The CDR3 length is 13 residues. Germline V lookup: CDR1 WSHSY, CDR2 SAAADI. The V gene is TRBV10-2, the J gene TRBJ1-3; D unclear. The TCR originated in an adult who received the AZD1222 COVID-19 vaccine. Sequenced material: peripheral blood, taken 28 days after the second AZD1222 dose. CDR3 nucleotide sequence: TGCGCCAGCACCTGGGACTCTGGAAACACCATATATTTT. Translating gives CASTWDSGNTIYF.